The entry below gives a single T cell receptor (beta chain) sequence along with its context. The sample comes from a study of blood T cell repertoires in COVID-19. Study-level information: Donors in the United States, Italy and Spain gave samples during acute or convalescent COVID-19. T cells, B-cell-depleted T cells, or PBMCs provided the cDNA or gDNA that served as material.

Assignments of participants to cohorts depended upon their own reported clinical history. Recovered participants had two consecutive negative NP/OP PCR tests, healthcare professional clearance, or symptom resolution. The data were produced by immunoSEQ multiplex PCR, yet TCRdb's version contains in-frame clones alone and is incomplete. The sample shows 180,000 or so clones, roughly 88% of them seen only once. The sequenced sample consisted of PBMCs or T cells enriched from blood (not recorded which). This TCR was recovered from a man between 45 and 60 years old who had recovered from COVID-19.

DNA for the CDR3: TGTGCCAGCAGTTACTCCGCACAAAACACCGGGGAGCTGTTTTTT. Translating it yields CASSYSAQNTGELFF. The chain joins TRBV6-5 to TRBJ2-2; D is unclear. The CDR3 is 15 residues long. The V end was cut by 0 bases, the J end by 2 bases, with 7 bases between. Germline CDR1 MNHEY, CDR2 SVGAGI.